What follows are 3 T cell receptor beta chains derived from one specimen sequenced in a study of blood T cells in healthy people across ages. Primers used in a second PCR of roughly 7 to 12 cycles were a sample-barcoded 5' primer and a J-beta primer mix. TCRdb recomputed calls from the 5' RACE reads with MiXCR, one row per CDR3 protein. The sample shows under 700,000 distinct CDR3 sequences, approximately 25% of them seen only once. These same data were also listed under a study on T cells of mothers and their children.

Sequencing used blood. Receptors were obtained from a boy younger than 18 in good health.

V and J are TRBV20-1 and TRBJ2-6; D could derive from TRBD1 or TRBD2 (5 bases each). V lost 6 bases, J lost 4 bases, and 7 bases lay in between. The CDR3 runs to 12 residues. CDR1 is DFQATT, CDR2 SNEGSKA, per germline (reference sequence). In DNA, the CDR3 is TGCAGTGCCGAGGGGGGGGCCAACGTCCTGACTTTC. Protein product: CSAEGGANVLTF.

Only a few counts were recorded for this clonotype. The CDR3, as DNA: TGTGCCAGCGCAAAGGGGCTAGCCAAAAACATTCAGTACTTC. Its translation: CASAKGLAKNIQYF. The chain joins TRBV6-1 to TRBJ2-4; maybe TRBD1 (5 bases). Per germline, CDR1 MNHNS and CDR2 SASEGT. The length of the CDR3 is 14 residues. V lost 8 bases and J lost 0, with 11 bases in between.

V gene TRBV12-3 or TRBV12-4 combines with J gene TRBJ1-5; 9 bases are a match to TRBD1. The CDR3 extends over 17 amino acids. Trimming cost V 6 bases and J 1 base; bases outside gene matches: 10. The CDR3 protein is CASSPTGGGVSNQPQHF. The CDR3 DNA follows: TGTGCCAGCAGCCCCACAGGGGGCGGGGTAAGCAATCAGCCCCAGCATTTT.